This T cell receptor (beta chain) stems from a study of T cells in localized non-small cell lung cancer. A remark on this clone: Its antigen is currently unknown.

Whole-study findings and limits: In uninvolved adjacent lung, T cell clonality reached its highest value, exceeding tumor. A median of approximately 60 of the top 100 tumor clones appeared in adjacent lung, which was paired and uninvolved. An association was observed between higher blood T cell density and longer overall survival. Sequencing covered just one tumor region, so heterogeneity cannot be ruled out.

Assay: immunoSEQ multiplex PCR; the TCRdb copy retains only in-frame clones and omits some. Among fewer than 40,000 clones listed, 65% to 90% were seen once. Germline loops: CDR1 SGHTA, CDR2 FQGNSA. The junction had 4 bases not matched to a gene; V was cut back by 1 base and J by 5 bases. The CDR3 length is 14 residues. This specimen consisted of peripheral blood, obtained before any cancer treatment. V is TRBV7-2 and J is TRBJ2-5; 7 bases are shared with TRBD1. The sequence came from a male donor at least 60 years old with stage III lung adenocarcinoma. The CDR3 DNA reads TGTGCCAGCAGCTTAGACAGGGGTCGGGAGACCCAGTACTTC. Its protein is CASSLDRGRETQYF.